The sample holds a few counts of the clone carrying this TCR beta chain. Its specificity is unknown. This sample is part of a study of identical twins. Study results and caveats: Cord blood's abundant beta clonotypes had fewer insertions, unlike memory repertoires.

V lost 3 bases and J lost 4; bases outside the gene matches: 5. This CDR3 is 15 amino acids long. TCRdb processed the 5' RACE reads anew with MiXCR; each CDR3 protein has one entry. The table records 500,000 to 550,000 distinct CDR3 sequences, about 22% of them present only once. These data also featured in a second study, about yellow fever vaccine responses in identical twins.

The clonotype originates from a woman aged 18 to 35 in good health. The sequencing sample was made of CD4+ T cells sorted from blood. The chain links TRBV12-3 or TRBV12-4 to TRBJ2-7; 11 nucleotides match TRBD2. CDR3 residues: CASSLRLAGGYEQYF. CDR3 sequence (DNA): TGTGCCAGCAGTTTGAGGCTAGCGGGAGGTTACGAGCAGTACTTC.